This is a list of T cell receptor beta chains from one sample in a study of blood T cell repertoires in COVID-19. Clones were sequenced by immunoSEQ multiplex PCR, and TCRdb holds only the in-frame ones, with some missing. This repertoire shows 300,000 to 450,000 clones, approximately 87% found once; its top ten account for around 1.3%. Source material: PBMCs or T cells enriched from blood (not recorded which). Receptors were obtained from a man aged 25-40 years who had recovered from COVID-19. The CDR3 runs from the conserved cysteine through the conserved F or W. A D gene is named only where the DNA matches it firmly. Where a row states a size, it is once, few, many or the class of an expanded clone; other rows omit it.

clone size	J gene	V gene	D gene	CDR3 protein	CDR3 DNA
NA	TRBJ1-5	TRBV2	NA	CASSVSVNQPQHF	TGTGCCAGCAGTGTTTCGGTAAATCAGCCCCAGCATTTT
once	TRBJ2-1	TRBV18	NA	CASSLRVSPYNEQFF	TGTGCCAGCTCCCTCCGGGTCTCCCCCTACAATGAGCAGTTCTTC
few	TRBJ2-5	TRBV3-1/TRBV3-2	TRBD2	CASSQEGTSGGETQYF	TGTGCCAGCAGCCAAGAGGGGACTAGCGGGGGAGAGACCCAGTACTTC
NA	TRBJ1-2	TRBV29-1	NA	CSVEGEHGYTF	TGCAGCGTTGAAGGTGAGCATGGCTACACCTTC
NA	TRBJ2-7	TRBV27	NA	CASSLPEGEQYF	TGTGCCAGCAGTTTACCGGAGGGTGAGCAGTACTTC
NA	TRBJ1-1	TRBV14	TRBD1	CASSQGQTGWTEAFF	TGTGCCAGCAGCCAAGGGCAGACAGGGTGGACTGAAGCTTTCTTT
few	TRBJ1-1	TRBV29-1	NA	CSVENGRLTEAFF	TGCAGCGTTGAAAATGGGAGGTTGACTGAAGCTTTCTTT
NA	TRBJ2-1	TRBV4-2	NA	CASSQQTGNEQFF	TGTGCCAGCAGCCAGCAAACGGGAAATGAGCAGTTCTTC
NA	TRBJ1-4	TRBV7-9	NA	CASNLPTAFNEKLFF	TGTGCCAGCAACCTACCGACAGCGTTTAATGAAAAACTGTTTTTT
NA	TRBJ2-5	TRBV6-5	NA	CASSYARGWETQYF	TGTGCCAGCAGTTACGCCAGGGGTTGGGAGACCCAGTACTTC
NA	TRBJ1-3	TRBV4-2	NA	CASSQTDSSGNTIYF	TGTGCCAGCAGCCAGACGGACAGCTCTGGAAACACCATATATTTT
NA	TRBJ2-5	TRBV5-6	NA	CASSFGTQYF	TGTGCCAGCAGCTTCGGGACCCAGTACTTC
NA	TRBJ2-1	TRBV7-7	TRBD1	CASSQGTGSFNEQFF	TGTGCCAGCAGCCAAGGGACAGGGAGCTTCAATGAGCAGTTCTTC
NA	TRBJ1-3	TRBV19	TRBD1	CASREADRGAGNTIYF	TGTGCCAGTAGGGAGGCAGACAGGGGCGCGGGAAACACCATATATTTT
NA	TRBJ2-7	TRBV29-1	NA	CSVYTGTSREQYF	TGCAGCGTTTACACCGGGACTTCAAGGGAGCAGTACTTC
NA	TRBJ2-1	TRBV7-9	TRBD2	CASSPRGSGVGEQFF	TGTGCCAGCAGCCCCCGTGGTAGCGGGGTAGGGGAGCAGTTCTTC
once	TRBJ2-1	TRBV18	NA	CASSPLQGKLDNEQFF	TGTGCCAGCTCACCCCTACAGGGAAAATTGGACAATGAGCAGTTCTTC
NA	TRBJ1-1	TRBV5-1	NA	CASSLEGENTEAFF	TGCGCCAGCAGCTTGGAAGGGGAGAACACTGAAGCTTTCTTT
NA	TRBJ1-3	TRBV3-1/TRBV3-2	NA	CASSPGFTSGNTIYF	TGTGCCAGCAGCCCAGGATTTACCTCTGGAAACACCATATATTTT
NA	TRBJ1-1	TRBV7-9	NA	CASSSGQSMNTEAFF	TGTGCCAGCAGCTCCGGACAGAGCATGAACACTGAAGCTTTCTTT
NA	TRBJ1-2	TRBV7-9	NA	CASSWDTKTYGYTF	TGTGCCAGCAGCTGGGACACTAAAACCTATGGCTACACCTTC
NA	TRBJ2-3	TRBV5-1	NA	CASSLRGSSSTDTQYF	TGCGCCAGCAGCTTGAGAGGGAGTTCCAGCACAGATACGCAGTATTTT
NA	TRBJ2-7	TRBV11-2	TRBD2	CASSLDWLAGGPSSYEQYF	TGTGCCAGCAGCTTAGACTGGCTAGCGGGGGGTCCCAGCTCCTACGAGCAGTACTTC
NA	TRBJ2-1	TRBV7-2	TRBD2	CASSLVGLAGNEQFF	TGTGCCAGCAGCTTAGTTGGGCTAGCGGGCAATGAGCAGTTCTTC
NA	TRBJ1-5	TRBV19	NA	CASSQSGGNSNQPQHF	TGTGCCAGTAGTCAGTCGGGGGGGAATAGCAATCAGCCCCAGCATTTT
NA	TRBJ1-2	TRBV6-6	TRBD1	CASSVEDRGHFYGYTF	TGTGCCAGCAGTGTCGAGGACAGGGGCCACTTCTATGGCTACACCTTC
NA	TRBJ1-1	TRBV27	NA	CASSLLGQYEAFF	TGTGCCAGCAGTTTACTAGGACAGTATGAAGCTTTCTTT
once	TRBJ2-3	TRBV3-1/TRBV3-2	TRBD2	CASSRLAGGIDTQYF	TGTGCCAGCAGCCGACTAGCGGGGGGTATAGATACGCAGTATTTT
once	TRBJ1-6	TRBV5-1	TRBD1	CASSLDGQGNSPLHF	TGCGCCAGCAGCTTGGACGGACAGGGTAATTCACCCCTCCACTTT
NA	TRBJ1-2	TRBV28	NA	CASSQTGYGYTF	TGTGCCAGCAGCCAGACAGGCTATGGCTACACCTTC
NA	TRBJ2-7	TRBV28	TRBD1	CASSFLRDSPLEQYF	TGTGCCAGCAGTTTTCTCCGGGACAGCCCCCTCGAGCAGTACTTC
NA	TRBJ2-6	TRBV2	NA	CASNPLGSAGANVLTF	TGTGCCAGCAATCCGCTAGGGAGCGCTGGGGCCAACGTCCTGACTTTC
once	TRBJ1-2	TRBV5-6	TRBD1	CASSLGTGAFYGYTF	TGTGCCAGCAGCTTGGGGACAGGGGCTTTCTATGGCTACACCTTC
NA	TRBJ2-7	TRBV6-5	NA	CASAGGGEQYF	TGTGCCAGCGCGGGTGGGGGGGAGCAGTACTTC
NA	TRBJ1-1	TRBV6-6	NA	CASSLEEGTEAFF	TGTGCCAGCAGCTTGGAGGAAGGGACTGAAGCTTTCTTT
NA	TRBJ2-1	TRBV27	NA	CASSNVGGRYNEQFF	TGTGCCAGCAGTAACGTAGGGGGTCGATACAATGAGCAGTTCTTC
NA	TRBJ1-5	TRBV3-1/TRBV3-2	TRBD1	CASSQGAGGTGEPQHF	TGTGCCAGCAGCCAAGGGGCAGGGGGCACGGGAGAGCCCCAGCATTTT